This is a list of T cell receptor beta chains from one sample in a study of OX40 agonist ivuxolimab in advanced cancers. This table comes from immunoSEQ multiplex PCR, and its TCRdb copy is limited to in-frame clones, with some not included. Among over 55,000 clones listed, about 89% were seen once. The sample consisted of CD4+ or CD8+ T cells sorted from blood, taken in a trial of the OX40 agonist ivuxolimab. The receptors were gathered from an adult with an advanced solid tumor such as melanoma, head and neck, liver or kidney cancer. The CDR3 runs from the conserved cysteine through the conserved F or W. D genes are given only for firm matches. Size is stated for part of the rows, as once, few or many counts, or as a class when the clone is expanded.

j_gene: TRBJ1-2
v_gene: TRBV28
abundance: NA
d_gene: NA
CDR3aa: CASSRQAYGYTF
CDR3nt: TGTGCCAGCAGTCGGCAGGCCTATGGCTACACCTTC

j_gene: TRBJ2-3
v_gene: TRBV5-4
abundance: NA
d_gene: NA
CDR3aa: CASSTRQIGTDTQYF
CDR3nt: TGTGCCAGCAGCACCAGGCAGATAGGCACAGATACGCAGTATTTT

j_gene: TRBJ1-4
v_gene: TRBV20-1
abundance: NA
d_gene: NA
CDR3aa: CSAIHEKLFF
CDR3nt: TGCAGTGCTATTCATGAAAAACTGTTTTTT

j_gene: TRBJ2-7
v_gene: TRBV29-1
abundance: NA
d_gene: TRBD2
CDR3aa: CSVRVSGRSYEQYF
CDR3nt: TGCAGCGTTCGCGTTAGCGGGAGGTCCTACGAGCAGTACTTC

j_gene: TRBJ1-1
v_gene: TRBV4-1
abundance: few
d_gene: NA
CDR3aa: CASSHYRGPFTEAFF
CDR3nt: TGCGCCAGCAGCCATTATCGTGGACCGTTCACTGAAGCTTTCTTT

j_gene: TRBJ1-3
v_gene: TRBV28
abundance: NA
d_gene: TRBD1
CDR3aa: CASSLRGSGGPGNTIYF
CDR3nt: TGTGCCAGCAGTTTAAGGGGATCAGGGGGCCCTGGAAACACCATATATTTT

j_gene: TRBJ2-3
v_gene: TRBV7-2
abundance: once
d_gene: NA
CDR3aa: CASSQDYKGTQYF
CDR3nt: TGTGCCAGCAGCCAAGATTATAAGGGTACGCAGTATTTT

j_gene: TRBJ2-3
v_gene: TRBV5-1
abundance: NA
d_gene: TRBD1
CDR3aa: CASSVGTGVSTDTQYF
CDR3nt: TGCGCCAGCAGCGTCGGGACAGGGGTGAGCACAGATACGCAGTATTTT

j_gene: TRBJ1-4
v_gene: TRBV7-2
abundance: NA
d_gene: NA
CDR3aa: CASSLNRGEKLFF
CDR3nt: TGTGCCAGCAGCTTGAATAGGGGAGAAAAACTGTTTTTT

j_gene: TRBJ2-2
v_gene: TRBV7-2
abundance: NA
d_gene: NA
CDR3aa: CASIWDFHTGELFF
CDR3nt: TGTGCCAGCATCTGGGACTTTCACACCGGGGAGCTGTTTTTT

j_gene: TRBJ1-3
v_gene: TRBV28
abundance: NA
d_gene: NA
CDR3aa: CATLGGKGNTIYF
CDR3nt: TGTGCCACCCTCGGGGGAAAAGGAAACACCATATATTTT

j_gene: TRBJ2-7
v_gene: TRBV11-2
abundance: NA
d_gene: TRBD1
CDR3aa: CASSPPTGEYEQYF
CDR3nt: TGTGCCAGCAGCCCCCCGACAGGGGAATACGAGCAGTACTTC

j_gene: TRBJ2-1
v_gene: TRBV11-1
abundance: NA
d_gene: NA
CDR3aa: CASSLGYSYNEQFF
CDR3nt: TGTGCCAGCAGCTTAGGTTACTCCTACAATGAGCAGTTCTTC

j_gene: TRBJ1-1
v_gene: TRBV4-3
abundance: NA
d_gene: TRBD1
CDR3aa: CASSRTGGTEAFF
CDR3nt: TGCGCCAGCAGCCGGACAGGGGGCACTGAAGCTTTCTTT

j_gene: TRBJ2-7
v_gene: TRBV7-2
abundance: NA
d_gene: TRBD2
CDR3aa: CASSLALTSGSYEQYF
CDR3nt: TGTGCCAGCAGCTTAGCGCTGACTAGCGGGAGTTACGAGCAGTACTTC

j_gene: TRBJ2-2
v_gene: TRBV28
abundance: NA
d_gene: NA
CDR3aa: CASTQRALTGELFF
CDR3nt: TGTGCCAGCACCCAGCGGGCCCTCACCGGGGAGCTGTTTTTT

j_gene: TRBJ2-7
v_gene: TRBV5-8
abundance: NA
d_gene: NA
CDR3aa: CASTYNYEQYF
CDR3nt: TGTGCCAGCACCTATAACTACGAGCAGTACTTC

j_gene: TRBJ2-3
v_gene: TRBV19
abundance: NA
d_gene: TRBD2
CDR3aa: CASSVQRGYTDTQYF
CDR3nt: TGTGCCAGTAGTGTTCAGCGGGGGTACACAGATACGCAGTATTTT

j_gene: TRBJ2-7
v_gene: TRBV5-1
abundance: NA
d_gene: TRBD2
CDR3aa: CASSFPAGGVFEQYF
CDR3nt: TGCGCCAGCAGCTTTCCCGCGGGAGGGGTCTTCGAGCAGTACTTC

j_gene: TRBJ1-1
v_gene: TRBV27
abundance: NA
d_gene: NA
CDR3aa: CASRSLQGRVEAFF
CDR3nt: TGTGCCAGCAGGAGTCTGCAGGGGAGGGTTGAAGCTTTCTTT

j_gene: TRBJ1-2
v_gene: TRBV10-1
abundance: few
d_gene: NA
CDR3aa: CAIQISIYPPNYGYTF
CDR3nt: TGCGCCATCCAGATCTCAATCTATCCCCCTAACTATGGCTACACCTTC

j_gene: TRBJ2-1
v_gene: TRBV5-6
abundance: NA
d_gene: NA
CDR3aa: CASSLVEGKNEQFF
CDR3nt: TGTGCCAGCAGCTTGGTAGAGGGGAAGAATGAGCAGTTCTTC

j_gene: TRBJ2-1
v_gene: TRBV19
abundance: NA
d_gene: TRBD2
CDR3aa: CASSAGTSGSYNEQFF
CDR3nt: TGTGCCAGTAGTGCCGGGACTAGCGGATCCTACAATGAGCAGTTCTTC

j_gene: TRBJ1-1
v_gene: TRBV5-6
abundance: NA
d_gene: NA
CDR3aa: CASSFRGGTEAFF
CDR3nt: TGTGCCAGCAGCTTTAGGGGGGGCACTGAAGCTTTCTTT

j_gene: TRBJ2-1
v_gene: TRBV11-3
abundance: NA
d_gene: NA
CDR3aa: CASSFLASYNEQFF
CDR3nt: TGTGCCAGCAGCTTCCTAGCGTCCTACAATGAGCAGTTCTTC

j_gene: TRBJ2-2
v_gene: TRBV7-3
abundance: NA
d_gene: TRBD1
CDR3aa: CASSGTGFTGELFF
CDR3nt: TGTGCCAGTTCCGGGACAGGGTTCACCGGGGAGCTGTTTTTT

j_gene: TRBJ2-7
v_gene: TRBV28
abundance: once
d_gene: TRBD1
CDR3aa: CASRRMTGPHYEQYF
CDR3nt: TGTGCCAGCAGACGCATGACAGGGCCGCACTACGAGCAGTACTTC

j_gene: TRBJ1-4
v_gene: TRBV28
abundance: NA
d_gene: NA
CDR3aa: CASSRPGGATNEKLFF
CDR3nt: TGTGCCAGCAGCCGACCTGGGGGGGCAACTAATGAAAAACTGTTTTTT

j_gene: TRBJ1-2
v_gene: TRBV29-1
abundance: NA
d_gene: NA
CDR3aa: CSVGSSYGYTF
CDR3nt: TGCAGCGTTGGGAGCTCCTATGGCTACACCTTC

j_gene: TRBJ1-5
v_gene: TRBV4-3
abundance: NA
d_gene: NA
CDR3aa: CASSQDGGGQPQHF
CDR3nt: TGCGCCAGCAGCCAAGATGGTGGGGGGCAGCCCCAGCATTTT

j_gene: TRBJ2-3
v_gene: TRBV5-1
abundance: once
d_gene: NA
CDR3aa: CASSLAARGPDTQYF
CDR3nt: TGCGCCAGCAGCTTGGCCGCACGGGGGCCAGATACGCAGTATTTT

j_gene: TRBJ1-5
v_gene: TRBV30
abundance: NA
d_gene: NA
CDR3aa: CAWSGADGQPQHF
CDR3nt: TGTGCCTGGAGTGGGGCGGACGGTCAGCCCCAGCATTTT

j_gene: TRBJ2-1
v_gene: TRBV5-1
abundance: NA
d_gene: NA
CDR3aa: CASSLQGDEQFF
CDR3nt: TGCGCCAGCAGCTTACAGGGTGATGAGCAGTTCTTC

j_gene: TRBJ2-5
v_gene: TRBV11-2
abundance: NA
d_gene: NA
CDR3aa: CASSQERQETQYF
CDR3nt: TGTGCCAGCAGCCAGGAGAGGCAAGAGACCCAGTACTTC

j_gene: TRBJ2-7
v_gene: TRBV28
abundance: once
d_gene: TRBD2
CDR3aa: CASSDPSSGSYEQYF
CDR3nt: TGTGCCAGCTCAGATCCGTCTAGCGGGAGCTACGAGCAGTACTTC

j_gene: TRBJ1-4
v_gene: TRBV6-6
abundance: NA
d_gene: NA
CDR3aa: CASSYSGNEKLFF
CDR3nt: TGTGCCAGCAGTTACTCCGGTAATGAAAAACTGTTTTTT

j_gene: TRBJ2-7
v_gene: TRBV10-3
abundance: NA
d_gene: TRBD1
CDR3aa: CAIRRTGGDEQYF
CDR3nt: TGTGCCATCAGAAGGACAGGGGGGGACGAGCAGTACTTC

j_gene: TRBJ1-5
v_gene: TRBV28
abundance: NA
d_gene: NA
CDR3aa: CASSLGPGGQPQHF
CDR3nt: TGTGCCAGCAGCCTAGGACCGGGGGGCCAGCCCCAGCATTTT

j_gene: TRBJ1-1
v_gene: TRBV28
abundance: few
d_gene: NA
CDR3aa: CASRPSENTEAFF
CDR3nt: TGTGCCAGCAGGCCATCCGAGAACACTGAAGCTTTCTTT

j_gene: TRBJ2-7
v_gene: TRBV18
abundance: few
d_gene: NA
CDR3aa: CASSPPAPRDEQYF
CDR3nt: TGTGCCAGCTCACCACCGGCCCCACGGGACGAGCAGTACTTC

j_gene: TRBJ2-7
v_gene: TRBV6-5
abundance: NA
d_gene: TRBD1
CDR3aa: CASSYFGQGREQYF
CDR3nt: TGTGCCAGCAGTTACTTTGGACAGGGAAGGGAGCAGTACTTC

j_gene: TRBJ2-1
v_gene: TRBV5-1
abundance: NA
d_gene: TRBD1
CDR3aa: CASSLEGQGGYNEQFF
CDR3nt: TGCGCCAGCAGCTTGGAGGGACAGGGAGGGTACAATGAGCAGTTCTTC

j_gene: TRBJ2-7
v_gene: TRBV18
abundance: NA
d_gene: TRBD2
CDR3aa: CASSPLAGGSGYEQYF
CDR3nt: TGTGCCAGCTCACCCCTAGCGGGAGGGTCCGGGTACGAGCAGTACTTC

j_gene: TRBJ1-2
v_gene: TRBV7-9
abundance: NA
d_gene: NA
CDR3aa: CASSLLLGLEGYTF
CDR3nt: TGTGCCAGCAGCTTACTACTAGGGCTAGAAGGCTACACCTTC

j_gene: TRBJ1-1
v_gene: TRBV28
abundance: NA
d_gene: TRBD1
CDR3aa: CASSPGGENTEAFF
CDR3nt: TGTGCCAGCAGTCCAGGGGGCGAGAACACTGAAGCTTTCTTT

j_gene: TRBJ1-2
v_gene: TRBV7-2
abundance: NA
d_gene: NA
CDR3aa: CASSLDPPGGRGGYTF
CDR3nt: TGTGCCAGCAGCCTAGACCCTCCGGGAGGCCGTGGGGGCTACACCTTC

j_gene: TRBJ1-5
v_gene: TRBV5-8
abundance: once
d_gene: NA
CDR3aa: CASSLSQPQHF
CDR3nt: TGTGCCAGCAGCTTATCACAGCCCCAGCATTTT

j_gene: TRBJ2-5
v_gene: TRBV23-1
abundance: NA
d_gene: NA
CDR3aa: CASSRRPTDKTETQYF
CDR3nt: TGCGCCAGCAGTCGCAGACCGACAGACAAAACGGAGACCCAGTACTTC

j_gene: TRBJ2-2
v_gene: TRBV5-1
abundance: NA
d_gene: NA
CDR3aa: CASSLGVGELFF
CDR3nt: TGCGCCAGCAGCTTAGGGGTCGGGGAGCTGTTTTTT

j_gene: TRBJ2-5
v_gene: TRBV18
abundance: NA
d_gene: NA
CDR3aa: CASSPGEETQYF
CDR3nt: TGTGCCAGCTCACCAGGGGAAGAGACCCAGTACTTC

j_gene: TRBJ1-5
v_gene: TRBV28
abundance: once
d_gene: NA
CDR3aa: CASSLTRISNQPQHF
CDR3nt: TGTGCCAGCAGTTTAACCCGTATTAGCAATCAGCCCCAGCATTTT

j_gene: TRBJ2-1
v_gene: TRBV7-3
abundance: NA
d_gene: TRBD2
CDR3aa: CASSSLAGGPTGNEQFF
CDR3nt: TGTGCCAGCAGCTCCCTAGCGGGAGGGCCGACGGGGAATGAGCAGTTCTTC

j_gene: TRBJ2-3
v_gene: TRBV7-2
abundance: NA
d_gene: TRBD2
CDR3aa: CASSLGTSIGTQYF
CDR3nt: TGTGCCAGCAGCTTAGGGACTAGCATCGGTACGCAGTATTTT

j_gene: TRBJ2-1
v_gene: TRBV29-1
abundance: NA
d_gene: NA
CDR3aa: CSVDVRGGQFF
CDR3nt: TGCAGCGTTGATGTCCGGGGAGGGCAGTTCTTC

j_gene: TRBJ2-7
v_gene: TRBV5-1
abundance: NA
d_gene: TRBD1
CDR3aa: CASSPRTGGLSYEQYF
CDR3nt: TGCGCCAGCAGCCCCAGGACAGGGGGTTTATCCTACGAGCAGTACTTC

j_gene: TRBJ1-1
v_gene: TRBV7-3
abundance: NA
d_gene: TRBD1
CDR3aa: CASSTTGGATEAFF
CDR3nt: TGTGCCAGCAGCACCACAGGGGGCGCTACTGAAGCTTTCTTT

j_gene: TRBJ2-1
v_gene: TRBV11-3
abundance: once
d_gene: NA
CDR3aa: CASSPRNEQFF
CDR3nt: TGTGCCAGCAGCCCCCGCAATGAGCAGTTCTTC

j_gene: TRBJ1-4
v_gene: TRBV4-3
abundance: NA
d_gene: TRBD1
CDR3aa: CASSLLAGQGGEKLFF
CDR3nt: TGCGCCAGCAGCCTTCTGGCGGGACAGGGAGGCGAAAAACTGTTTTTT

j_gene: TRBJ2-1
v_gene: TRBV18
abundance: few
d_gene: NA
CDR3aa: CASSLMNEQFF
CDR3nt: TGTGCCAGCTCACTTATGAATGAGCAGTTCTTC